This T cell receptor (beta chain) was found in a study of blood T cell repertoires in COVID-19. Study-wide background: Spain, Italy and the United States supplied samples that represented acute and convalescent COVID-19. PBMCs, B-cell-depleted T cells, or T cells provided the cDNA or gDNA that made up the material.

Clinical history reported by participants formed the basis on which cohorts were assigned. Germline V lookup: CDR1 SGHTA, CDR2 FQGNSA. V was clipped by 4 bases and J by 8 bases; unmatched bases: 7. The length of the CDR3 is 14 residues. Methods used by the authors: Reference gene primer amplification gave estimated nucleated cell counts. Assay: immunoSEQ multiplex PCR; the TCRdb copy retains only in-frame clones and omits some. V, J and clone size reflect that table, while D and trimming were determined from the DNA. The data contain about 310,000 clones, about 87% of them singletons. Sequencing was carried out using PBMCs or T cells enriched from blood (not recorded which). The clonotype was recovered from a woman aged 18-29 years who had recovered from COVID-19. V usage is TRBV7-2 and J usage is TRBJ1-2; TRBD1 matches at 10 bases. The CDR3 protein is CASSYKADRGGYTF. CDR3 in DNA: TGTGCCAGCAGCTACAAAGCGGACAGGGGGGGCTACACCTTC.